The 12 T cell receptor beta chains listed next were all sequenced from one sample in a study of neoadjuvant anti-PD-1 for oral cavity cancer. The protocol was immunoSEQ multiplex PCR, while the TCRdb copy is restricted to in-frame clones and leaves out a portion. Among 10,000 or so clones listed, 66% were seen once. The sample in question was tumor tissue, obtained before nivolumab (anti-PD-1) treatment. The source of these receptors is a person between 35 and 79 years old with oral cavity squamous cell carcinoma.

The J gene is TRBJ1-3, the V gene TRBV5-6; possibly TRBD1 for D (5 bases). The CDR3 has 11 amino acids. Germline CDR1 and CDR2: SGHDT and YYEEEE. With 6 bases removed from V and 9 bases from J, the gap between germline ends came to 10 bases. The CDR3 DNA follows: TGTGCCAGCATGGGGGACGGCACCATATATTTT. Protein: CASMGDGTIYF.

V and J are TRBV28 and TRBJ2-1; 8 bases agree with TRBD2. The CDR3 is 15 residues long. Germline CDR1 reads MDHEN; CDR2 reads SYDVKM. Trimming took 5 bases from V and 2 from J; bases not matched to a gene: 5. This CDR3 reads CASSGELAAYNEQFF. The CDR3 DNA reads TGTGCCAGCAGTGGGGAACTAGCGGCCTACAATGAGCAGTTCTTC.

V is TRBV18 and J is TRBJ2-2; D unresolved. Germline V gene data show CDR1 as KGHSH and CDR2 as LQKENI. This CDR3 is 13 amino acids long. V was pared by 3 bases and J by 7 bases, with 9 bases between. The DNA of the CDR3 is TGTGCCAGCTCACCGGGTTACATCGGGGAGCTGTTTTTT. This translates into CASSPGYIGELFF. The complete variable domain, with remaining parts taken from reference TRBV18 and TRBJ2-2, reads NAGVMQNPRHLVRRRGQEARLRCSPMKGHSHVYWYRQLPEEGLKFMVYLQKENIIDESGMPKERFSAEFPKEGPSILRIQQVVRGDSAAYFCASSPGYIGELFFGEGSRLTVL.

The chain joins TRBV2 to TRBJ1-5; no clear D. Trimming removed 6 bases at V and 3 bases at J, with 12 bases between. Per germline, CDR1 SNHLY and CDR2 FYNNEI. The CDR3 runs 14 residues. CDR3 sequence reads: CASSRTSNNQPQHF. DNA of the CDR3: TGTGCCAGCAGCAGAACATCGAACAATCAGCCCCAGCATTTT.

A single count supports this clone. This chain connects TRBV30 to TRBJ1-1; possible D gene TRBD1, 5 bases. Trimming cost V 2 bases and J 4 bases, with 14 bases left between them. This CDR3 spans 14 amino acids. CDR1 and CDR2 (germline): GTSNPN, SVGIG (reference sequence). Here the CDR3 reads CAWSRGGRGTEAFF. CDR3 DNA sequence: TGTGCCTGGAGTCGGGGAGGGAGGGGCACTGAAGCTTTCTTT.

This sequence joins TRBV5-1 and TRBJ1-4; no definite D call. V lost 5 bases, J lost 12 bases, and 14 bases lay in between. CDR3 length equals 12 residues. Germline V gene data show CDR1 as SGHRS and CDR2 as YFSETQ. The CDR3 region has the DNA TGCGCCAGCAGTTCCAACGCGGGAGAACTGTTTTTT. It translates to CASSSNAGELFF. Based on the CDR3 plus reference TRBV5-1 and TRBJ1-4, the full variable domain is KAGVTQTPRYLIKTRGQQVTLSCSPISGHRSVSWYQQTPGQGLQFLFEYFSETQRNKGNFPGRFSGRQFSNSRSEMNVSTLELGDSALYLCASSSNAGELFFGSGTQLSVL.

The chain has TRBV6-5 and TRBJ1-2, with TRBD1 matching 8 bases. In germline, CDR1 is MNHEY, CDR2 SVGAGI. J lost 1 base, V lost 8 bases, and 9 bases had no gene match. The CDR3 extends over 15 amino acids. CDR3 sequence reads: CASRRQGANNYGYTF. The CDR3, as DNA: TGTGCCAGCCGCCGGCAGGGGGCGAATAACTATGGCTACACCTTC.

The CDR3 sequence: CSVDQGKGAEAFF. CDR3 nucleotide sequence: TGCAGCGTGGATCAGGGTAAGGGCGCTGAAGCTTTCTTT. V gene TRBV29-1 combines with J gene TRBJ1-1, with D maybe TRBD1 (5 bases). CDR3 length: 13 residues. V was pared by 6 bases and J by 6 bases, with 17 bases between. Germline CDR1 SQVTM, CDR2 ANQGSEA.

In this sample, this clone turned up once. This chain joins TRBV4-2 and TRBJ2-7, with TRBD1 as a possible D gene (6 bases). V was cut by 0 bases and J by 3 bases, with 12 bases left in between. The CDR3 is 15 amino acids. Per germline, CDR1 LGHNA and CDR2 YNFKEQ. As DNA, the CDR3 is TGTGCCAGCAGCCAAGATCTAACAGGGAACTACGAGCAGTACTTC. This codes for CASSQDLTGNYEQYF.

This chain connects TRBV19 to TRBJ1-1; D may be TRBD1 (5 bases). V dropped 10 bases and J dropped 2 bases, with 11 bases sitting between them. This CDR3 is built from 12 residues. Germline values: CDR1 LNHDA, CDR2 SQIVND (reference sequence). CDR3 region: CAIRGRNTEAFF. CDR3 DNA: TGTGCCATTAGGGGAAGAAACACTGAAGCTTTCTTT.

V and J are TRBV2 and TRBJ1-4; D remains unclear. V lost 7 bases, J lost 7 bases, and 16 bases lay in between. The CDR3 loop spans 14 amino acids. Germline CDR1 and CDR2: SNHLY and FYNNEI. The CDR3 region has the DNA TGTGCCAGCATCATAAAAATTTGGGGTGAAAAACTGTTTTTT. This sequence encodes CASIIKIWGEKLFF.

This clone was picked up a small number of times. The genes are TRBV2 and TRBJ1-5, with no clear D. The germline gives CDR1 SNHLY, CDR2 FYNNEI. Trimming pared 6 bases from V and 2 bases from J, leaving 8 bases between. The CDR3 runs 13 residues. CDR3 DNA: TGTGCCAGCAGGGATCATGGCAATCAGCCCCAGCATTTT. It specifies CASRDHGNQPQHF.